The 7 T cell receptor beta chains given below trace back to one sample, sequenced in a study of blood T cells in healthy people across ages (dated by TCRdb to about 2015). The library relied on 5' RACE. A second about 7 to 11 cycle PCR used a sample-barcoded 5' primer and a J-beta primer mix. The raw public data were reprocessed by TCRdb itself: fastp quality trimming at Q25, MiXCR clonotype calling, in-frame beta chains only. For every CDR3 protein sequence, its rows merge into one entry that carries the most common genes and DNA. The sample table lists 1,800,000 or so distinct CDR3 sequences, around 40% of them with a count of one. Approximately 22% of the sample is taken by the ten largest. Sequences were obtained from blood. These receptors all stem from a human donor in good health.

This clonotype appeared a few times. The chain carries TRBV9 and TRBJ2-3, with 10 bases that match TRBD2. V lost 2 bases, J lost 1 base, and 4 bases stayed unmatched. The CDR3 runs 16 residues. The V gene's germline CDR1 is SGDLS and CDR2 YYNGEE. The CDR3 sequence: CASSVFLAGGTDTQYF. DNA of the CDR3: TGTGCCAGCAGCGTTTTCCTAGCGGGGGGCACAGATACGCAGTATTTT.

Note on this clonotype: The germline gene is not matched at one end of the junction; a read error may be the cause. In nucleotides, the CDR3 is TGTGCTATCAGTGAGTCGATTTCAGGGGGCGGTCAGCCCCAGCATTTT. This gives the protein CAISESISGGGQPQHF. The V call is TRBV10-3, the J call TRBJ1-5; 8 bases are a match to TRBD1. From germline, CDR1 is ENHRY and CDR2 SYGVKD. The CDR3 has 16 amino acids.

CDR3: CSAKRAGNPYEQYF. The CDR3, as DNA: TGCAGTGCTAAACGAGCGGGGAACCCTTACGAGCAGTACTTC. The J gene is TRBJ2-7, the V gene TRBV20-1; 7 bases line up with TRBD2. The CDR3 sequence is 14 residues long. The ends lost 4 bases at V and 4 bases at J; junction bases unmatched: 10. Germline CDR1 DFQATT, CDR2 SNEGSKA (reference sequence).

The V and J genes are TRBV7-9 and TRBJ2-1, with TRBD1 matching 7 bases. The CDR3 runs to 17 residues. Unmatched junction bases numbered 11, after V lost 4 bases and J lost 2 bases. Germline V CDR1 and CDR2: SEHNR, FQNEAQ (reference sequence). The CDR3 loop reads CASSSPLTQGAYNEQFF. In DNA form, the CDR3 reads TGTGCCAGCAGCTCGCCCTTAACTCAGGGGGCCTACAATGAGCAGTTCTTC.

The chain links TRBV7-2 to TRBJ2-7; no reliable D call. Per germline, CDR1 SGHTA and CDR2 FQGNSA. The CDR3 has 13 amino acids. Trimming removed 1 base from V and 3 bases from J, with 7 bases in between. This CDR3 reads CASSLDSRYEQYF. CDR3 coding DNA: TGTGCCAGCAGCTTAGACAGCCGCTACGAGCAGTACTTC. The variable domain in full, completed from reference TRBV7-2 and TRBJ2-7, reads GAGVSQSPSNKVTEKGKDVELRCDPISGHTALYWYRQSLGQGLEFLIYFQGNSAPDKSGLPSDRFSAERTGGSVSTLTIQRTQQEDSAVYLCASSLDSRYEQYFGPGTRLTVT.

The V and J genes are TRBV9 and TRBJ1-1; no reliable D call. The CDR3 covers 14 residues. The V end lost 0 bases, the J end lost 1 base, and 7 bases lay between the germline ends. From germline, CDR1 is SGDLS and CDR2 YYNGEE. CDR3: CASSVDIGNTEAFF. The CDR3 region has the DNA TGTGCCAGCAGCGTAGACATTGGGAACACTGAAGCTTTCTTT.

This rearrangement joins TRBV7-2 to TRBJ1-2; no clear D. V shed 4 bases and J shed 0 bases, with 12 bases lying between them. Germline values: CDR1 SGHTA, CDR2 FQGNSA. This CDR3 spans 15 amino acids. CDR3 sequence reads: CASSSEGIANYGYTF. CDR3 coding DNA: TGTGCCAGCAGCTCGGAAGGGATAGCTAACTATGGCTACACCTTC.